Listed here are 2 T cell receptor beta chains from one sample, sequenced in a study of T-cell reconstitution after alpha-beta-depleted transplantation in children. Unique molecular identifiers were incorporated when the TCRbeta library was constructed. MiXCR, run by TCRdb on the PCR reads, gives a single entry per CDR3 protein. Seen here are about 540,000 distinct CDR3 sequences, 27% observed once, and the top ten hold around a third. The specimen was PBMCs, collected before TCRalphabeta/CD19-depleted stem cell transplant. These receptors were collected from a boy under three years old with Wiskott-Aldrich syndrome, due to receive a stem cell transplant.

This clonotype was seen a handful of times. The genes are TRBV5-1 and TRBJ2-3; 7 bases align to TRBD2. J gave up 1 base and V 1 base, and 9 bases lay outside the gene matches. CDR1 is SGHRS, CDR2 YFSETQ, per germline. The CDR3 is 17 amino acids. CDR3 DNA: TGCGCCAGCAGCTTGAGTCACTCGCGGGAGCGCACAGATACGCAGTATTTT. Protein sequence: CASSLSHSRERTDTQYF.

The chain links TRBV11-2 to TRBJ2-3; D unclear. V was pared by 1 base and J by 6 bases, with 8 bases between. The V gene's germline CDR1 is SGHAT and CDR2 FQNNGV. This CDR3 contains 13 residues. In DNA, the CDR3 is TGTGCCAGCAGCTTAGGGCCCTGGGATACGCAGTATTTT. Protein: CASSLGPWDTQYF.